Each of the 24 T cell receptor beta chains below was sequenced from the same sample in a study of blood T cell repertoires in COVID-19. The method was immunoSEQ multiplex PCR; TCRdb's version includes in-frame clones alone and lacks a portion of them. Counted here are about 300,000 clones, approximately 88% occurring once; the ten biggest clones make up under 7.5%. Sequenced: peripheral blood. These TCRs come from a man younger than 30 who had recovered from COVID-19.

The genes are TRBV28 and TRBJ2-7; D unclear. From germline, CDR1 is MDHEN and CDR2 SYDVKM. The V end was cut by 6 bases, the J end by 2 bases, with 11 bases between. This CDR3 comprises 13 residues. In nucleotides, the CDR3 is TGTGCCAGCAGCGATACAGTAACCTACGAGCAGTACTTC. It specifies CASSDTVTYEQYF.

The chain joins TRBV15 to TRBJ2-1, with 7 positions matching TRBD2. Germline CDR1 LNHNV, CDR2 YYDKDF (reference sequence). The CDR3 extends over 14 amino acids. V lost 3 bases, J lost 7 bases, and 6 bases stayed unmatched. In nucleotides, the CDR3 is TGTGCCACCAGCAGTCGAGCGGGACTAAATGAGCAGTTCTTC. It yields the protein CATSSRAGLNEQFF.

The chain uses TRBV7-9 and TRBJ2-7; possible D gene TRBD1, 5 bases. Trimming left V 5 bases short and J 2 bases short, with 10 bases between. The CDR3 runs to 13 residues. Germline V CDR1 and CDR2: SEHNR, FQNEAQ (reference sequence). The CDR3 bases are TGTGCCAGCAGCCCCCAGGGTACCTACGAGCAGTACTTC. Amino acid sequence: CASSPQGTYEQYF.

The chain is built from TRBV14 and TRBJ1-1, with a tentative D call TRBD1 (6 bases). The germline V gene encodes CDR1 SGHDN and CDR2 FVKESK. V gave up 4 bases and J gave up 0 bases, with 12 bases separating them. The CDR3 runs to 15 residues. The CDR3 DNA follows: TGTGCCAGCAGCCTTTTGCAGGGGATGAACACTGAAGCTTTCTTT. Translation gives CASSLLQGMNTEAFF.

CDR3 loop: CAWSVSSGWAEAFF. Written as DNA, the CDR3 is TGTGCCTGGAGTGTAAGTTCAGGGTGGGCTGAAGCTTTCTTT. The chain couples TRBV30 to TRBJ1-1; weak D call: TRBD1 (5 bases). The length of the CDR3 is 14 residues. Germline V gene data show CDR1 as GTSNPN and CDR2 as SVGIG (reference sequence). Trimming pared 0 bases from V and 6 bases from J, leaving 14 bases between.

The rearrangement uses TRBV30 and TRBJ1-6; TRBD1 matches at 8 bases. There are 14 residues in the CDR3. Unmatched junction bases numbered 7, after V lost 3 bases and J lost 9 bases. Germline assignment: CDR1 GTSNPN and CDR2 SVGIG (reference sequence). CDR3 sequence: CAWRPGQEVSPLHF. The DNA of the CDR3 is TGTGCCTGGAGGCCGGGACAGGAGGTTTCACCCCTCCACTTT. Drawing the rest from reference TRBV30 and TRBJ1-6, the complete variable domain is SQTIHQWPATLVQPVGSPLSLECTVEGTSNPNLYWYRQAAGRGLQLLFYSVGIGQISSEVPQNLSASRPQDRQFILSSKKLLLSDSGFYLCAWRPGQEVSPLHFGNGTRLTVT.

This rearrangement joins TRBV2 to TRBJ2-1; TRBD2 matches at 8 bases. Germline trimming cut 7 bases from V and 3 bases from J; bases unmatched to any gene: 17. This CDR3 has 18 amino acids. Per the germline V gene, CDR1 is SNHLY and CDR2 is FYNNEI. For the CDR3, the DNA is TGTGCCAGCATCCTACGGCGGGGGGCCGGGATTCACTACAATGAGCAGTTCTTC. Protein product: CASILRRGAGIHYNEQFF.

A single count supports this clone. The chain links TRBV9 to TRBJ2-7; 8 bases align to TRBD1. Germline CDR1 reads SGDLS; CDR2 reads YYNGEE. The V gene end was trimmed by 3 bases and the J gene end by 2 bases; junction bases not matched to a gene: 7. This CDR3 comprises 15 residues. CDR3 nucleotides: TGTGCCAGCAGCGCCGGGACAGGACCTACCTACGAGCAGTACTTC. It specifies CASSAGTGPTYEQYF.

In DNA, the CDR3 is TGTGCCAGCAGCTTAGCCATGGCCTATGGCTACACCTTC. It specifies CASSLAMAYGYTF. The V call is TRBV7-2, the J call TRBJ1-2; no firm D call. Trimming pared 0 bases from V and 4 bases from J, leaving 6 bases between. Germline V CDR1 and CDR2: SGHTA, FQGNSA. This CDR3 is 13 amino acids long.

The chain is built from TRBV7-9 and TRBJ1-1; perhaps TRBD1 as D (5 bases). The CDR3 is made up of 14 amino acids. The germline gives CDR1 SEHNR, CDR2 FQNEAQ (reference sequence). V gave up 1 base and J gave up 1 base, with 7 bases separating them. The CDR3 loop is CASSLVQGNTEAFF. The CDR3 DNA sequence: TGTGCCAGCAGCTTAGTTCAGGGGAACACTGAAGCTTTCTTT. The full variable domain, its missing parts supplied by reference TRBV7-9 and TRBJ1-1, is DTGVSQNPRHKITKRGQNVTFRCDPISEHNRLYWYRQTLGQGPEFLTYFQNEAQLEKSRLLSDRFSAERPKGSFSTLEIQRTEQGDSAMYLCASSLVQGNTEAFFGQGTRLTVV.

The gene calls are TRBV11-2 and TRBJ2-5; 8 bases agree with TRBD2. Germline CDR1 is SGHAT and CDR2 is FQNNGV. V shed 1 base, J shed 5 bases, and the junction held 9 bases outside the gene matches. The CDR3 is made up of 16 amino acids. The CDR3, as DNA: TGTGCCAGCAGCTTAGGACCCTCTGGCGGGAGGGAGACCCAGTACTTC. Its translation is CASSLGPSGGRETQYF.

This sequence joins TRBV30 and TRBJ2-3; 12 bases line up with TRBD2. V shed 4 bases and J 4 bases; nucleotides not matched to a gene: 3. Germline CDR1 reads GTSNPN; CDR2 reads SVGIG (reference sequence). The CDR3 has 14 amino acids. The CDR3 nucleotides are TGTGCCTGGAAGACTAGCGGGAGCCCAGATACGCAGTATTTT. Translated: CAWKTSGSPDTQYF.

V usage is TRBV19 and J usage is TRBJ1-2; possibly TRBD1 for D (5 bases). The CDR3 contains 13 residues. Trimming stripped 6 bases from V and 0 bases from J, with 8 bases between. Germline CDR1 reads LNHDA; CDR2 reads SQIVND (reference sequence). This CDR3 reads CASSPDTNYGYTF. CDR3 DNA sequence: TGTGCCAGTAGCCCGGACACTAACTATGGCTACACCTTC.

This clone appeared once. For the CDR3, the DNA is TGTGCCAGCAGCCCGGGACTAGAGACCCAGTACTTC. This gives the protein CASSPGLETQYF. The genes are TRBV5-4 and TRBJ2-5; TRBD2 might be the D (6 bases). CDR1 and CDR2 from the germline V gene are SGHNT and YYREEE (reference sequence). The CDR3 has 12 amino acids. Trimming shortened V by 4 bases and J by 4 bases, and 8 bases separated the two germline ends.

The CDR3 DNA is TGTGCCAGTAGTATAGGAGGACAGGGGGCGTCCTATGGCTACACCTTC. As protein: CASSIGGQGASYGYTF. V gene TRBV19 combines with J gene TRBJ1-2; 11 bases map to TRBD1. Trimming at V came to 1 base and at J to 4 bases, leaving 5 bases not matched to a gene. The length of the CDR3 is 16 residues. CDR1 is LNHDA and CDR2 is SQIVND in the germline V gene (reference sequence).

CDR3 amino acids: CASSRGQVDTGELFF. The CDR3 DNA follows: TGCGCCAGCAGCCGGGGACAGGTGGACACCGGGGAGCTGTTTTTT. This sequence joins TRBV5-1 and TRBJ2-2, with TRBD1 identical over 8 bases. V lost 4 bases and J lost 3; bases outside the gene matches: 5. Germline CDR1 is SGHRS and CDR2 is YFSETQ. The CDR3 runs to 15 residues.

The V and J genes are TRBV5-1 and TRBJ2-1, with D tentatively TRBD2 (6 bases). The CDR3 totals 17 residues. The V gene lost 1 base and the J gene lost 4 bases, with 18 bases spanning the gap. Germline V gives CDR1 SGHRS, CDR2 YFSETQ. CDR3 residues: CASSLNGRSAGYNEQFF. The CDR3 DNA reads TGCGCCAGCAGCTTGAATGGGCGTAGCGCGGGGTACAATGAGCAGTTCTTC.

The V call is TRBV19, the J call TRBJ2-3; tentatively, D is TRBD2 (5 bases). Germline lookup yields CDR1 LNHDA and CDR2 SQIVND (reference sequence). The CDR3 is 14 residues long. The V end lost 7 bases, the J end lost 2 bases, and 13 bases lay between the germline ends. The CDR3 spells CASTQDWYTDTQYF. The CDR3 coding sequence is TGTGCCAGTACCCAGGACTGGTACACAGATACGCAGTATTTT. Using reference TRBV19 and TRBJ2-3 for the parts outside the CDR3, the full variable domain is DGGITQSPKYLFRKEGQNVTLSCEQNLNHDAMYWYRQDPGQGLRLIYYSQIVNDFQKGDIAEGYSVSREKKESFPLTVTSAQKNPTAFYLCASTQDWYTDTQYFGPGTRLTVL.

V gene TRBV27 combines with J gene TRBJ2-1; D ambiguous. V was shortened by 3 bases and J by 0 bases, with 9 bases between the two germline ends. Per germline, CDR1 MNHEY and CDR2 SMNVEV (reference sequence). The CDR3 contains 15 residues. CDR3 region: CASSFTGGSYNEQFF. The CDR3 nucleotides are TGTGCCAGCAGTTTCACGGGTGGCTCCTACAATGAGCAGTTCTTC.

The count of this clone is one. This chain uses TRBV15 with TRBJ1-2; 8 nucleotides match TRBD1. J was trimmed by 6 bases and V by 1 base; bases with no gene match: 7. The CDR3 loop spans 15 amino acids. Germline values: CDR1 LNHNV, CDR2 YYDKDF (reference sequence). In DNA form, the CDR3 reads TGTGCCACCAGCAGAGCAGTGACAGGGGAGAATGGCTACACCTTC. Its protein is CATSRAVTGENGYTF. The full variable domain, its missing parts supplied by reference TRBV15 and TRBJ1-2, is DAMVIQNPRYQVTQFGKPVTLSCSQTLNHNVMYWYQQKSSQAPKLLFHYYDKDFNNEADTPDNFQSRRPNTSFCFLDIRSPGLGDTAMYLCATSRAVTGENGYTFGSGTRLTVV.

The genes are TRBV7-9 and TRBJ2-2, with unresolved D. Germline CDR1 reads SEHNR; CDR2 reads FQNEAQ (reference sequence). V gave up 8 bases and J gave up 4 bases, with 11 bases separating them. The CDR3 contains 13 residues. CDR3 amino acids: CASRSLSTGELFF. DNA of the CDR3: TGTGCCAGCCGGAGTTTAAGCACCGGGGAGCTGTTTTTT.

V gene TRBV7-2 combines with J gene TRBJ2-7, with TRBD1 matching 8 bases. The CDR3 runs 13 residues. From germline, CDR1 is SGHTA and CDR2 FQGNSA. V gave up 5 bases and J gave up 2 bases; unmatched junction bases: 2. The CDR3 sequence: CASSQQGAYEQYF. CDR3 nucleotides: TGTGCCAGCAGCCAACAGGGGGCCTACGAGCAGTACTTC.

The chain recombines TRBV13 with TRBJ1-2; D unresolved. The V gene lost 0 bases and the J gene lost 0 bases, with 5 bases spanning the gap. The CDR3 has 14 amino acids. CDR1 is PRHDT and CDR2 is FYEKMQ in the germline V gene (reference sequence). The CDR3 here is CASSLGRSNYGYTF. CDR3 bases: TGTGCCAGCAGCTTAGGCAGGTCTAACTATGGCTACACCTTC.

The rearrangement joins TRBV5-1 to TRBJ2-7, with 7 bases aligning to TRBD2. After removal of 0 bases from V and 3 bases from J, the junction contained 6 bases not matched to a gene. CDR1 and CDR2 (germline): SGHRS, YFSETQ. The CDR3 covers 15 residues. DNA for the CDR3: TGCGCCAGCAGCTTGGCCCTCGGGGGGAACTACGAGCAGTACTTC. This translates into CASSLALGGNYEQYF. Full variable domain (rest looked up from reference TRBV5-1 and TRBJ2-7): KAGVTQTPRYLIKTRGQQVTLSCSPISGHRSVSWYQQTPGQGLQFLFEYFSETQRNKGNFPGRFSGRQFSNSRSEMNVSTLELGDSALYLCASSLALGGNYEQYFGPGTRLTVT.